This T cell receptor beta chain is from a study of blood T cells in healthy people across ages. The germline gives CDR1 MNHNS, CDR2 SASEGT. V gave up 10 bases and J gave up 5 bases; unmatched junction bases: 4. The CDR3 totals 11 residues. Next came a second PCR, run for about 7 to 12 cycles, which used a sample-barcoded 5' primer along with a J-beta primer mix. MiXCR, run by TCRdb on the 5' RACE reads, gives a single entry per CDR3 protein. Of 1.2 million to 1.5 million distinct CDR3 sequences listed, 59% are singletons. Comment on this clonotype: Its antigen is as yet unknown.

Whole-study findings and limits: TCR beta diversity, measured per million T cells, fell in a roughly linear way with age. The long-lived group displayed more naive CD4+ cells, plus higher diversity, than the aged donors did.

This sequence originates from a young man in good health. The V gene is TRBV6-1, the J gene TRBJ1-1; TRBD1 matches at 7 bases. The sequencing input was blood. The CDR3 protein is CATNRGTEAFF. CDR3 nucleotide sequence: TGTGCCACGAACAGGGGAACTGAAGCTTTCTTT.